This TCR beta chain stems from a study of regulatory T cells in long-lasting Graves disease. CDR3 regions were amplified by Arm-PCR using iRepertoire HTBI primers to build TCR beta libraries. TCRdb fed the multiplex PCR reads into MiXCR, producing one record per CDR3 protein. Among about 320,000 distinct CDR3 sequences listed, approximately 20% were seen once. Sample time point: newly diagnosed GD, antithyroid drugs for less than 3 months. There was RNA extracted from PBMCs, and the TCR library was made from it. Ten or more counts support this clonotype. With 3 bases removed from V and 2 bases from J, the gap between germline ends came to 14 bases. The CDR3 consists of 15 residues. The germline gives CDR1 SGHNT, CDR2 YENEEA.

The TCR was taken from a female donor with Graves disease. The sequencing here drew on peripheral blood mononuclear cells (PBMCs), taken at new diagnosis, from a patient treated with antithyroid drugs. V usage is TRBV11-3 and J usage is TRBJ2-7; a weak D match, TRBD2 (5 bases). This chain's CDR3 is CASSLAGDGAYEQYF. In nucleotides, the CDR3 is TGTGCCAGCAGCTTGGCCGGGGATGGAGCCTACGAGCAGTACTTC.